This T cell receptor (beta chain) was retrieved from a study of T cells in Graves' hyperthyroidism and ophthalmopathy. As regards this clonotype: Its target is unknown.

Amplification of TCR beta CDR3 regions used RNA as the template. Primed by the HTBI set, a first-round RT-PCR was run on the TCR CDR3. TCRdb re-analysed the multiplex PCR reads in MiXCR, keeping a single row per CDR3 protein. The data contain fewer than 40,000 distinct CDR3 sequences, around 52% of them seen just once; the ten biggest clones take up 25%. The CDR3 is 17 residues long. Germline lookup yields CDR1 DFQATT and CDR2 SNEGSKA (reference sequence). After removal of 2 bases from V and 1 base from J, the junction contained 5 bases not matched to a gene. Whole-study results and caveats: Most clonotypes expanded in thyroid above 0.001 were likewise present in blood.

This sequence originates from a woman aged 40-49 years with Graves' ophthalmopathy. The specimen was blood. The rearrangement joins TRBV20-1 to TRBJ2-2; TRBD2 matches 12 bases. The CDR3: CSARSMTSGGNTGELFF. The CDR3 DNA follows: TGCAGTGCTAGATCTATGACTAGCGGGGGGAACACCGGGGAGCTGTTTTTT.